This entry concerns a single T cell receptor (beta chain). Its antigen is not identified. This specimen comes from a study of STAT3 mutations in large granular lymphocyte leukemia. Here immunoSEQ multiplex PCR was the method, and the copy in TCRdb shows in-frame clones only, minus some. The sample lists some 10,000 clones; over 75% were seen once. Study-level points and caveats: Every T-cell large granular lymphocyte leukemia patient had at least one immunodominant TCR beta clonotype. In about 30% of the 18 patients, new TCR clonotypes emerged after therapy.

The CDR3 contains 15 residues. Trimming cost V 2 bases and J 5 bases, with 16 bases left between them. Per the germline V gene, CDR1 is SGDLS and CDR2 is YYNGEE. The sequence was obtained from a man older than 75 with T-cell large granular lymphocyte leukemia. Some clones in this sample may be carry-over from other donors' samples. The material sequenced was peripheral blood mononuclear cells. The J gene is TRBJ2-5, the V gene TRBV9, with TRBD2 as a possible D gene (6 bases). This chain's CDR3 is CASSVRGGWRETQYF. The CDR3 DNA sequence: TGTGCCAGCAGCGTCCGGGGAGGCTGGAGGGAGACCCAGTACTTC.